This T cell receptor beta chain came from a study of PD-1 blockade in mismatch repair-deficient tumors. Repertoires were generated with immunoSEQ multiplex PCR, while TCRdb's copy carries only in-frame clones and drops some. This table holds under 95,000 clones, approximately 81% found once. Germline CDR1 MNHEY, CDR2 SVGAGI. This CDR3 has 14 amino acids. The V gene end was trimmed by 4 bases and the J gene end by 2 bases; junction bases not matched to a gene: 5. This TCR was sampled from an adult with mismatch repair-deficient cancer. The chain couples TRBV6-5 to TRBJ2-7, with TRBD2 identical over 7 bases. The sequencing here drew on peripheral blood, taken 12 weeks after starting pembrolizumab. This chain's CDR3 is CASSSLAEPYEQYF. Written as DNA, the CDR3 is TGTGCCAGCAGTTCCCTAGCGGAGCCCTACGAGCAGTACTTC.